The present T cell receptor (beta chain) was sequenced within a study of tumor and adjacent non-tumor tissue in lung cancer. Looking at the study overall: Some 4.2 million productive TCRbeta reads were obtained per sample on average. Regarding the study as a whole: Compared with tumor, normal lung showed significantly lower TCR diversity. Shorter survival was associated with higher TCR diversity in tumors.

At least ten counts were recorded for this clonotype. Antigen unknown. This sample's RNA came from whole unsorted tissue. Three rounds of nested PCR, following a modified ARM-PCR protocol, produced the TCRbeta library. TCRdb reanalysed the multiplex PCR reads using MiXCR and keeps one entry per CDR3 protein. The sample carries under 150,000 distinct CDR3 sequences, around 67% recorded once. CDR3 length: 17 residues. V shed 7 bases, J shed 7 bases, and the junction held 17 bases outside the gene matches. CDR1 and CDR2 from the germline V gene are MNHEY and SVGAGI. The sample taken for sequencing was lung tumor tissue. The chain combines TRBV6-5 with TRBJ2-1, with 9 bases lining up with TRBD2. The receptor was isolated from a man between 60 and 75 years old with small cell lung cancer. The CDR3 DNA is TGTGCCAGCACCCCCACTTGGATAGCGGGAGTGTATAATGAGCAGTTCTTC. Amino acid sequence: CASTPTWIAGVYNEQFF.